A single T cell receptor (beta chain) is shown here with its context. The antigen is undetermined. The data were obtained in a study of graft-versus-host responses after intestinal transplantation. Study summary: All recipients got anti-thymocyte globulin induction, then tacrolimus and steroids for three to four years. Study-wide results and caveats: When patients had graft-donor T cell macrochimerism, their allografts held high graft-versus-host to host-versus-graft clonal ratios. Peak levels of circulating GvH clones tracked with early post-transplant HvG declines. GvH clones were found in recipient marrow; some appeared first in ileum or blood.

Trimming removed 7 bases from V and 0 bases from J, with 10 bases in between. The CDR3 has 13 residues. Germline V gives CDR1 MNHEY, CDR2 SMNVEV (reference sequence). Generated by immunoSEQ multiplex PCR, the TCRdb table keeps only in-frame clones and is missing some. The sample includes just over 95,000 clones, 80% to 95% of them seen just once. The material sequenced was unstimulated CD4+ T cells sorted from spleen or lymph node cells, taken before intestinal transplant. The sequence was obtained from a human donor who received an intestinal transplant. The rearrangement joins TRBV27 to TRBJ2-7; the D is unclear. For the CDR3, the DNA is TGTGCCAGCAAACTAACCAGCTCCTACGAGCAGTACTTC. Its protein product is CASKLTSSYEQYF.